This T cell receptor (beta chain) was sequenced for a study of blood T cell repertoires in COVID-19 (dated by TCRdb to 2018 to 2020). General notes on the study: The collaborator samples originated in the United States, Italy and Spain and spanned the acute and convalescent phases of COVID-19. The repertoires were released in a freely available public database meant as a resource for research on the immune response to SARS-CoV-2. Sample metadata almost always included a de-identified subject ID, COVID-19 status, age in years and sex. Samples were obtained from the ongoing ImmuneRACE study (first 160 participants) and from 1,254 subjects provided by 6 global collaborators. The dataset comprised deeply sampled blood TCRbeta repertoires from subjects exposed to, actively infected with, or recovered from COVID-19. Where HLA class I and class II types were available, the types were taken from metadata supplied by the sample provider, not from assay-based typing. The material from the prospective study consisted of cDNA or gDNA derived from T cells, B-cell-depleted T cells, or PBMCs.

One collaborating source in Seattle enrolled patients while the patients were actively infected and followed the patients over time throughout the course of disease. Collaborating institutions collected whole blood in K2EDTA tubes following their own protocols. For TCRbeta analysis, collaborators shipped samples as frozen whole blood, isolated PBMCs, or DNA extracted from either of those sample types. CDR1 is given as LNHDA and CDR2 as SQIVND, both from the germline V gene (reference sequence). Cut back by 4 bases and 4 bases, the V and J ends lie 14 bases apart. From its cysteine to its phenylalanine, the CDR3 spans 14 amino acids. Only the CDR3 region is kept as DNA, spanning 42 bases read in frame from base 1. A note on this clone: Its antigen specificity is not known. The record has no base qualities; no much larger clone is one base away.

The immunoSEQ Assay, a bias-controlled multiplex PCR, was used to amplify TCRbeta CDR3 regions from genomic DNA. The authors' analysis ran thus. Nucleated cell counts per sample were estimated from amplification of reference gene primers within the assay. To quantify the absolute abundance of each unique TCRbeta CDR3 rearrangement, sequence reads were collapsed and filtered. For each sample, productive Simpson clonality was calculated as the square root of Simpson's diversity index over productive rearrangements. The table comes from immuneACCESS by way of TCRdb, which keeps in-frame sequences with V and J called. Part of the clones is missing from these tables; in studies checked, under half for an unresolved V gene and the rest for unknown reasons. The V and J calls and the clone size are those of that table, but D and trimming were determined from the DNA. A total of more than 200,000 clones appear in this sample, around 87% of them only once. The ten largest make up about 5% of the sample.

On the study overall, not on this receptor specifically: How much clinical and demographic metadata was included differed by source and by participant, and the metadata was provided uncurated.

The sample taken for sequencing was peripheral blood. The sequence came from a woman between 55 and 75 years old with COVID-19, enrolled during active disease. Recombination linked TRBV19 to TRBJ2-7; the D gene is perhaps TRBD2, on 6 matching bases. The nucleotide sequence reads TGTGCCAGTAGTAGGAGGGTCATCGATTACGAGCAGTACTTC. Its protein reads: CASSRRVIDYEQYF.